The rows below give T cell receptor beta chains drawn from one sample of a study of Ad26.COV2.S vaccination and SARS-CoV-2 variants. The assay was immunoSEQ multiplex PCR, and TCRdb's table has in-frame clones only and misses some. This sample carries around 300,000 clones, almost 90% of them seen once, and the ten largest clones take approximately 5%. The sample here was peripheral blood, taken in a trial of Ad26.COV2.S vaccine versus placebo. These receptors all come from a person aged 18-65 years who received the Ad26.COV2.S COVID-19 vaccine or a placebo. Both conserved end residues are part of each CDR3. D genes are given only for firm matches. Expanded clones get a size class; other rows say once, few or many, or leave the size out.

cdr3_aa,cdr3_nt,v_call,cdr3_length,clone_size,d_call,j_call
CASRTLFSGNTIYF,TGTGCCAGTAGAACACTCTTCTCTGGAAACACCATATATTTT,TRBV19,14,few,.,TRBJ1-3
CASSLRGWGSSLDQPQHF,TGTGCCAGCTCTCTACGAGGTTGGGGCTCCTCCTTGGATCAGCCCCAGCATTTT,TRBV7-9,18,.,.,TRBJ1-5
CASSLGENTEAFF,TGTGCCAGCAGCCTTGGAGAGAACACTGAAGCTTTCTTT,TRBV5-6,13,.,.,TRBJ1-1
CASSSRGDYSSSYNEQFF,TGTGCCAGCAGCTCCCGAGGGGACTACTCGAGCTCCTACAATGAGCAGTTCTTC,TRBV5-4,18,once,TRBD2,TRBJ2-1
CASSIDLGLAGAETQYF,TGTGCCAGTAGTATAGACCTCGGACTAGCGGGGGCCGAGACCCAGTACTTC,TRBV19,17,.,TRBD2,TRBJ2-5
CAISALLADTIYF,TGTGCCATCAGTGCCCTTCTTGCAGACACCATATATTTT,TRBV10-3,13,.,.,TRBJ1-3
CASSQGGWGAFF,TGTGCCAGCAGCCAGGGAGGGTGGGGAGCTTTCTTT,TRBV3-1/TRBV3-2,12,.,.,TRBJ1-1
CASSQDGRVWEKLFF,TGCGCCAGCAGCCAAGACGGAAGGGTCTGGGAAAAACTGTTTTTT,TRBV4-3,15,.,.,TRBJ1-4
CAWSSAGLNQPQHF,TGTGCCTGGAGTTCCGCAGGCCTCAATCAGCCCCAGCATTTT,TRBV30,14,.,.,TRBJ1-5
CASSPPTPDQETQYF,TGTGCCAGCAGCCCGCCCACCCCCGACCAAGAGACCCAGTACTTC,TRBV7-9,15,.,.,TRBJ2-5
CATIYRGYEQYF,TGTGCCACGATATACAGGGGATACGAGCAGTACTTC,TRBV27,12,once,TRBD1,TRBJ2-7
CASSLGLLAGVGPGELFF,TGTGCCAGCAGCTTAGGCTTACTAGCGGGAGTGGGTCCCGGGGAGCTGTTTTTT,TRBV11-2,18,.,TRBD2,TRBJ2-2
CASTLDMNTEAFF,TGTGCCAGCACCCTCGACATGAACACTGAAGCTTTCTTT,TRBV12-3/TRBV12-4,13,.,.,TRBJ1-1
CASSLDPTGTAYEQYF,TGTGCCAGCAGCCTCGATCCGACAGGGACTGCCTACGAGCAGTACTTC,TRBV11-2,16,.,.,TRBJ2-7
CASSPSMGGKTQYF,TGTGCCAGCTCACCATCGATGGGGGGAAAGACCCAGTACTTC,TRBV18,14,.,.,TRBJ2-5
CASADRGSGYGYTF,TGTGCCAGCGCGGACAGGGGGAGTGGGTATGGCTACACCTTC,TRBV19,14,once,TRBD1,TRBJ1-2
CASSVAGVRETQYF,TGTGCCAGCAGCGTAGCGGGGGTTAGGGAGACCCAGTACTTC,TRBV9,14,.,.,TRBJ2-5
CASSSGTSNDEQFF,TGCGCCAGCAGCTCCGGAACTAGTAACGATGAGCAGTTCTTC,TRBV5-1,14,once,.,TRBJ2-1
CASSYTVGQPQHF,TGTGCCAGCAGTTACACGGTTGGCCAGCCCCAGCATTTT,TRBV6-6,13,.,.,TRBJ1-5
CASSHGPDTQYF,TGTGCCAGCAGCCATGGACCAGATACGCAGTATTTT,TRBV3-1/TRBV3-2,12,.,.,TRBJ2-3
CSVQGLAGGREQFF,TGCAGCGTCCAAGGGCTAGCGGGAGGTCGAGAGCAGTTCTTC,TRBV29-1,14,.,TRBD2,TRBJ2-1
CASRYGARGSPGNTIYF,TGTGCCAGCAGGTATGGCGCCAGGGGGAGCCCTGGAAACACCATATATTTT,TRBV7-9,17,.,TRBD1,TRBJ1-3
CSASDGRSTDTQYF,TGCAGTGCTAGTGATGGGCGGAGCACAGATACGCAGTATTTT,TRBV20-1,14,.,.,TRBJ2-3
CASSRLAGGHNEQFF,TGTGCCAGCAGCCGACTAGCGGGAGGTCACAATGAGCAGTTCTTC,TRBV7-3,15,.,TRBD2,TRBJ2-1
CASSQGLAGVGEQFF,TGTGCCAGCAGCCAAGGACTAGCGGGAGTTGGTGAGCAGTTCTTC,TRBV11-3,15,.,TRBD2,TRBJ2-1
CASSGNRAPVAEAFF,TGTGCCAGCAGCGGAAACAGGGCCCCAGTAGCTGAAGCTTTCTTT,TRBV16,15,.,.,TRBJ1-1
CAISESSMKNMNTEAFF,TGTGCCATCAGTGAGTCATCGATGAAAAATATGAACACTGAAGCTTTCTTT,TRBV10-3,17,.,.,TRBJ1-1
CASRTRLQSSYNEQFF,TGTGCCAGCAGAACTCGACTCCAAAGCTCCTACAATGAGCAGTTCTTC,TRBV27,16,.,.,TRBJ2-1
CASSVSVATNEKLFF,TGTGCCAGCAGCGTATCGGTCGCAACTAATGAAAAACTGTTTTTT,TRBV9,15,.,.,TRBJ1-4
CASSQTGVFGYGYTF,TGCGCCAGCAGCCAGACAGGGGTTTTTGGGTATGGCTACACCTTC,TRBV4-3,15,.,TRBD1,TRBJ1-2
CASSDPGLSGTDTQYF,TGTGCCAGCAGTGATCCGGGGTTGTCTGGCACAGATACGCAGTATTTT,TRBV6-1,16,once,.,TRBJ2-3
CASSFLGLANTEAFF,TGTGCCAGCAGCTTCCTGGGACTGGCCAACACTGAAGCTTTCTTT,TRBV11-3,15,.,.,TRBJ1-1
CASSLMRGRGTGELFF,TGTGCCAGCAGCTTAATGCGGGGCAGGGGGACGGGGGAGCTGTTTTTT,TRBV11-2,16,once,.,TRBJ2-2
CASGSPGGAEAFF,TGTGCTAGTGGTTCCCCCGGGGGCGCTGAAGCTTTCTTT,TRBV12-5,13,once,.,TRBJ1-1
CASRTGSDTEAFF,TGTGCCAGCCGGACGGGGAGCGACACTGAAGCTTTCTTT,TRBV2,13,.,.,TRBJ1-1
CASSSYLTGRELFF,TGCGCCAGCAGCTCATATTTGACAGGGCGGGAGCTGTTTTTT,TRBV5-1,14,.,TRBD1,TRBJ2-2
CASSRTANTEAFF,TGCGCCAGCTCTAGGACAGCGAACACTGAAGCTTTCTTT,TRBV4-1,13,once,.,TRBJ1-1
CASSRQGEDTGELFF,TGCGCCAGCAGTAGACAGGGGGAAGACACCGGGGAGCTGTTTTTT,TRBV5-1,15,.,TRBD1,TRBJ2-2
CASSLVGTRTPNNSPLHF,TGCGCCAGCAGCTTGGTAGGGACCCGAACTCCGAATAATTCACCCCTCCACTTT,TRBV5-1,18,.,.,TRBJ1-6
CASSSPGVARRSVGNQPQHF,TGTGCCAGCAGCTCCCCCGGGGTAGCGAGGAGATCTGTTGGCAATCAGCCCCAGCATTTT,TRBV6-2/TRBV6-3,20,.,.,TRBJ1-5
CASSKRTGASSYNEQFF,TGTGCCAGTAGTAAAAGGACAGGAGCGAGCTCCTACAATGAGCAGTTCTTC,TRBV19,17,once,TRBD1,TRBJ2-1
CASSPSTHDHANSYNEQFF,TGTGCCAGCTCACCGTCGACCCACGATCATGCAAACTCCTACAATGAGCAGTTCTTC,TRBV18,19,.,.,TRBJ2-1
CASSTGLAFEQFF,TGTGCCAGCAGTACGGGACTAGCGTTCGAGCAGTTCTTC,TRBV6-2/TRBV6-3,13,.,TRBD2,TRBJ2-1
CASSIDAGLATDTQYF,TGTGCCAGTAGTATAGATGCGGGACTAGCAACCGATACGCAGTATTTT,TRBV19,16,.,TRBD2,TRBJ2-3
CASSRPTGTSSYNSPLHF,TGTGCCAGCAGTCGTCCGACAGGGACGAGCTCCTATAATTCACCCCTCCACTTT,TRBV7-2,18,.,TRBD1,TRBJ1-6
CASSSPSGPPTIYYGYTF,TGTGCCAGCAGCTCGCCCTCCGGGCCTCCGACTATTTATTATGGCTACACCTTC,TRBV7-2,18,.,.,TRBJ1-2
CAWSADAFGGYTF,TGTGCCTGGAGTGCGGACGCCTTTGGAGGCTACACCTTC,TRBV30,13,.,.,TRBJ1-2
CAGDPDEQYF,TGTGCCGGGGACCCAGACGAGCAGTACTTC,TRBV7-9,10,once,.,TRBJ2-7
CASSPRDGREAFF,TGTGCCAGCAGCCCCCGGGACGGGAGAGAAGCTTTCTTT,TRBV5-4,13,.,.,TRBJ1-1
CASSNRLAGVNEQFF,TGTGCCAGCAGCAACCGACTAGCGGGAGTCAATGAGCAGTTCTTC,TRBV7-2,15,.,TRBD2,TRBJ2-1
CASSKYGAGSTDTQYF,TGTGCCAGCAGCAAATACGGGGCGGGTAGCACAGATACGCAGTATTTT,TRBV9,16,.,.,TRBJ2-3
CAISVIESSEQYF,TGTGCCATCAGTGTTATAGAGAGTAGCGAGCAGTACTTC,TRBV10-3,13,.,.,TRBJ2-7